One and the same sample provided the 15 T cell receptor beta chains below, sequenced in a study of blood T cell repertoires in COVID-19. Method: immunoSEQ multiplex PCR; TCRdb's copy keeps in-frame clones and lacks some. The table has some 220,000 clones, 85% seen once. Sequencing input: peripheral blood. The receptors shown here come from a man aged 45-60 years who had recovered from COVID-19.

The V call is TRBV28, the J call TRBJ1-4; D unclear. The germline gives CDR1 MDHEN, CDR2 SYDVKM. The CDR3 totals 12 residues. Trimming pared 1 base from V and 16 bases from J, leaving 13 bases between. CDR3 residues: CASSLLAKSKFF. CDR3 in DNA: TGTGCCAGCAGTTTATTAGCAAAGTCTAAGTTTTTT.

This clone was seen a handful of times. The chain employs TRBV2 and TRBJ2-7; 10 nucleotides match TRBD2. This CDR3 has 15 residues. CDR1 and CDR2 (germline): SNHLY, FYNNEI. Trimming removed 3 bases from V and 0 bases from J; junction bases left unmatched: 2. The CDR3 DNA is TGTGCCAGCAGTGACCCTAGCGGGAGCTCCTACGAGCAGTACTTC. Amino acids: CASSDPSGSSYEQYF.

The chain joins TRBV7-2 to TRBJ2-7; D not certain. This CDR3 is built from 15 residues. V lost 1 base, J lost 6 bases, and 16 bases lay in between. Germline V gene sequence: CDR1 SGHTA, CDR2 FQGNSA. CDR3 amino acids: CASSLVVNRFGEQYF. The DNA for the CDR3 is TGTGCCAGCAGCTTAGTGGTCAATCGCTTCGGCGAGCAGTACTTC.

The gene calls are TRBV5-1 and TRBJ1-1; D unresolved. Germline CDR1 reads SGHRS; CDR2 reads YFSETQ. Trimming pared 1 base from V and 1 base from J, leaving 8 bases between. CDR3 size: 14 residues. The CDR3 sequence is CASSLTRGNTEAFF. CDR3 in DNA: TGCGCCAGCAGCTTGACCCGGGGGAACACTGAAGCTTTCTTT.

This chain links TRBV7-9 with TRBJ2-2; no clear D gene. Germline V CDR1 and CDR2: SEHNR, FQNEAQ (reference sequence). This CDR3 is 15 amino acids long. V was pared by 1 base and J by 5 bases, with 11 bases between. The DNA for the CDR3 is TGTGCCAGCAGCTTAGTTCTTGGTAGAACCGGGGAGCTGTTTTTT. Protein sequence: CASSLVLGRTGELFF.

The chain links TRBV7-2 to TRBJ1-5; no definite D call. This CDR3 has 15 amino acids. The V gene's germline CDR1 is SGHTA and CDR2 FQGNSA. Trimming took off 1 base at V and 3 bases at J, with 10 bases between the two ends. CDR3 region: CASSLVAGYNQPQHF. The CDR3 DNA reads TGTGCCAGCAGCTTAGTCGCGGGGTACAATCAGCCCCAGCATTTT.

About this clone: The junction and the germline gene differ at one end; a read error may be behind it. The gene calls are TRBV2 and TRBJ1-5, with D hard to call. Per germline, CDR1 SNHLY and CDR2 FYNNEI. The CDR3 sequence is 12 residues long. As DNA, the CDR3 is TGTGCCAGCAGTGTTGTTAATCAGGCCCAGCATTTT. It encodes CASSVVNQAQHF.

The chain recombines TRBV5-6 with TRBJ2-2, with TRBD1 as a possible D gene (6 bases). CDR1 and CDR2 from the germline V gene are SGHDT and YYEEEE. The V gene lost 4 bases and the J gene lost 3 bases, with 13 bases spanning the gap. This CDR3 has 15 residues. CDR3 bases: TGTGCCAGCAGCCGCACAGGGAGTGACACCGGGGAGCTGTTTTTT. It yields the protein CASSRTGSDTGELFF.

The J gene is TRBJ1-3, the V gene TRBV2, with D unclear. The CDR3 loop spans 14 amino acids. Trimming removed 6 bases at V and 1 base at J, with 10 bases between. Germline V gene lookup returns CDR1 SNHLY and CDR2 FYNNEI. This CDR3 is CASSELRSGNTIYF. CDR3 bases: TGTGCCAGCAGCGAACTGCGGTCTGGAAACACCATATATTTT.

This chain joins TRBV2 and TRBJ2-7; 9 bases align to TRBD1. Germline values: CDR1 SNHLY, CDR2 FYNNEI. V shed 5 bases, J shed 4 bases, and the junction held 3 bases outside the gene matches. The CDR3 contains 13 residues. CDR3 protein: CASSRDRAYEQYF. In DNA, the CDR3 is TGTGCCAGCAGTCGGGACAGGGCGTACGAGCAGTACTTC. Full variable domain (outside the CDR3, taken from reference TRBV2 and TRBJ2-7): EPEVTQTPSHQVTQMGQEVILRCVPISNHLYFYWYRQILGQKVEFLVSFYNNEISEKSEIFDDQFSVERPDGSNFTLKIRSTKLEDSAMYFCASSRDRAYEQYFGPGTRLTVT.

The rearrangement links TRBV5-5 to TRBJ2-3; 8 nucleotides align to TRBD2. This CDR3 has 13 residues. Per the germline V gene, CDR1 is SGHKS and CDR2 is YYEKEE (reference sequence). V gave up 9 bases and J gave up 5 bases; unmatched junction bases: 8. The CDR3 nucleotides are TGTGCCAACTCAAACCTAGCGGGAGATACGCAGTATTTT. It yields the protein CANSNLAGDTQYF.

For this clone: This same CDR3 is encoded by further DNA sequences in the sample. The gene calls are TRBV18 and TRBJ1-1, with TRBD1 matching over 8 bases. V trimming: 3 bases; J trimming: 5 bases; junction bases outside the gene matches: 5. Germline CDR1 and CDR2: KGHSH and LQKENI. The CDR3 covers 14 residues. For the CDR3, the DNA is TGTGCCAGCTCACCCCAAACAGGGGGGACTGAAGCTTTCTTT. Amino acid sequence: CASSPQTGGTEAFF.

This chain joins TRBV7-8 and TRBJ2-7, with 10 bases identical to TRBD1. V lost 4 bases and J lost 5; bases outside the gene matches: 14. This CDR3 region has 17 residues. In germline, CDR1 is SGHVS, CDR2 FQNEAQ. The CDR3: CASSSWGTGARGHEQYF. The CDR3 DNA is TGTGCCAGCAGCTCGTGGGGGACAGGGGCGCGGGGGCACGAGCAGTACTTC.

The V and J genes are TRBV9 and TRBJ2-3; TRBD2 agrees at 10 bases. The CDR3 runs 15 residues. The V gene's germline CDR1 is SGDLS and CDR2 YYNGEE. Trimming removed 5 bases from V and 1 base from J; junction bases left unmatched: 4. For the CDR3, the DNA is TGTGCCAGCAGTTATCTAGCGGGAGGCACAGATACGCAGTATTTT. Translation gives CASSYLAGGTDTQYF.

J is TRBJ2-2 and V is TRBV5-1; D may be TRBD1 (6 bases). Germline loops: CDR1 SGHRS, CDR2 YFSETQ. The CDR3 is 15 amino acids. Trimming cost V 0 bases and J 6 bases, with 12 bases left between them. The CDR3 bases are TGCGCCAGCAGCTTGGATCTACAGGGAGCCGGGGAGCTGTTTTTT. Translated: CASSLDLQGAGELFF.